Reported below is one T cell receptor beta chain. The CDR3 sequence is 14 residues long. Germline CDR1 is LNHDA and CDR2 is SQIVND (reference sequence). The trim removed 4 bases at V and 4 bases at J, leaving 6 bases unmatched. Libraries were prepared by immunoSEQ multiplex PCR; TCRdb keeps only in-frame clonotypes and omits some of them. The data show about 93,000 clones, roughly 90% seen once. The source of the sample is a study of blood T cell repertoires in COVID-19. Across the whole study: Material from acute and convalescent COVID-19 was sourced from the United States, Italy and Spain.

Sequencing used peripheral blood. The rearrangement links TRBV19 to TRBJ2-7, with 8 positions matching TRBD2. This sequence was found in a human donor with active COVID-19. The donor label of this sample is uncertain. The DNA for the CDR3 is TGTGCCAGTAGTAGTAGCGGGGCAAGTTACGAGCAGTACTTC. Residues: CASSSSGASYEQYF. The full variable domain, rest sourced from reference TRBV19 and TRBJ2-7, is DGGITQSPKYLFRKEGQNVTLSCEQNLNHDAMYWYRQDPGQGLRLIYYSQIVNDFQKGDIAEGYSVSREKKESFPLTVTSAQKNPTAFYLCASSSSGASYEQYFGPGTRLTVT.